A single sample is the source of the 8 T cell receptor beta chains below, sequenced in a study of T-cell memory formation after mild COVID-19. TCRdb independently ran MiXCR on the 5' RACE reads; one entry per CDR3 protein. In the table there are about 350,000 distinct CDR3 sequences, around 15% of which are singletons. Sequencing was done on a sample of PBMCs or a T cell subset sorted from them (not recorded which). The receptor source for this set is a man in his late teens or twenties who had mild COVID-19 (a few samples of this study predate the infection). Cell type and time point are not known.

V and J are TRBV12-3 or TRBV12-4 and TRBJ2-1, with D possibly TRBD1 on 5 matching bases. The CDR3 contains 17 residues. V was shortened by 3 bases and J by 6 bases, with 21 bases between the two germline ends. This CDR3 is CASSFGAGWKNSNEQFF. The CDR3 DNA sequence: TGTGCCAGCAGTTTTGGGGCAGGCTGGAAAAATAGCAATGAGCAGTTCTTC.

The rearrangement joins TRBV12-3 or TRBV12-4 to TRBJ2-3; D remains unclear. The CDR3 has 13 residues. Trimming stripped 1 base from V and 2 bases from J, with 4 bases between. CDR3 protein: CASSLDITDTQYF. The CDR3 nucleotides are TGTGCCAGCAGTTTAGATATCACAGATACGCAGTATTTT.

This clonotype was found many times. The genes are TRBV7-2 and TRBJ2-3; TRBD1 might be the D (6 bases). Germline-derived CDR1 and CDR2 are SGHTA and FQGNSA. Deletions cut 1 base from V and 4 bases from J, with 6 bases between. The CDR3 has 13 amino acids. The CDR3 coding sequence is TGTGCCAGCAGCTTAGGGGGGCCAGATACGCAGTATTTT. As protein: CASSLGGPDTQYF.

This chain links TRBV9 with TRBJ1-1; D is ambiguous. With 4 bases removed from V and 4 bases from J, the gap between germline ends came to 8 bases. Germline CDR1 and CDR2: SGDLS and YYNGEE. The CDR3 totals 12 residues. CDR3 sequence reads: CASSPGTTEAFF. The CDR3 DNA follows: TGTGCCAGCAGCCCTGGTACCACTGAAGCTTTCTTT.

This chain links TRBV9 with TRBJ1-4; 9 bases match TRBD1. The CDR3 sequence is 15 residues long. Germline V gene data show CDR1 as SGDLS and CDR2 as YYNGEE. The ends lost 0 bases at V and 4 bases at J; junction bases unmatched: 1. CDR3 sequence reads: CASSVEDRGNEKLFF. CDR3 bases: TGTGCCAGCAGCGTAGAGGACAGGGGTAATGAAAAACTGTTTTTT.

This clonotype came up a few times. The chain has TRBV5-1 and TRBJ2-3; D unresolved. Trimming took off 3 bases at V and 4 bases at J, with 18 bases between the two ends. This CDR3 region has 16 residues. CDR1 SGHRS and CDR2 YFSETQ come from the germline V gene. CDR3 nucleotides: TGCGCCAGCAGCTCGGAACAACCTGTCCCCCCAGATACGCAGTATTTT. Translation gives CASSSEQPVPPDTQYF.

This clonotype was counted between two and nine times. This chain connects TRBV6-2 or TRBV6-3 to TRBJ2-7; 12 bases agree with TRBD1. The J segment lost 9 bases and the V segment lost 5 bases, leaving 11 bases of the junction unmatched. Germline CDR1 MNHEY, CDR2 SVGEGT. The CDR3 covers 15 residues. The CDR3 sequence: CASSKGTGGIDGQYF. As DNA, the CDR3 is TGTGCCAGCAGTAAAGGGACAGGGGGCATTGACGGGCAGTACTTC.

The table lists this clonotype with a few counts. The chain couples TRBV12-3 or TRBV12-4 to TRBJ2-3; TRBD1 aligns across 7 bases. Trimming at V came to 6 bases and at J to 2 bases, leaving 8 bases not matched to a gene. This CDR3 region has 15 residues. The CDR3 spells CASSPGQENTDTQYF. CDR3 DNA sequence: TGTGCCAGCAGCCCAGGACAGGAGAACACAGATACGCAGTATTTT.